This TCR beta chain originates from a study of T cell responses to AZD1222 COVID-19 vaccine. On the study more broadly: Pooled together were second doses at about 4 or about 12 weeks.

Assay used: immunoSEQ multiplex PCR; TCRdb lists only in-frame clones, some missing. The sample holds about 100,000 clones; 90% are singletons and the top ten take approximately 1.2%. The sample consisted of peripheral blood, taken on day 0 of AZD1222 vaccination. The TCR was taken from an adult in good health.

The CDR3 is CASSLQGTGPMTQYF. CDR3 sequence (DNA): TGCGCCAGCAGCTTACAGGGGACAGGTCCGATGACCCAGTACTTC. The chain couples TRBV5-1 to TRBJ2-5, with 8 bases that match TRBD1. J was trimmed by 7 bases and V by 2 bases; bases with no gene match: 10. The V gene's germline CDR1 is SGHRS and CDR2 YFSETQ. This CDR3 is built from 15 residues.